This T cell receptor (beta chain) was observed in a study of blood T cell repertoires in COVID-19. On the study more broadly: Samples taken during acute and convalescent COVID-19 were collected in the United States, Italy and Spain. From T cells, B-cell-depleted T cells, or PBMCs came the material, which was cDNA or gDNA.

Clones were sequenced by immunoSEQ multiplex PCR, and TCRdb holds only the in-frame ones, with some missing. The sample includes approximately 390,000 clones, around 87% seen only once; the top ten take roughly 2.1%. In this sample, this clone turned up once. V was clipped by 2 bases and J by 0 bases, with 12 bases between them. Germline CDR1 and CDR2: SGHDT and YYEEEE. This CDR3 spans 16 amino acids. This receptor was identified in a woman aged 55 to 70 with COVID-19, enrolled during active disease. Sequenced: peripheral blood. The chain has TRBV5-6 and TRBJ2-4, with D maybe TRBD1 (5 bases). In DNA form, the CDR3 reads TGTGCCAGCAGCTTTGCAGGGATTCTAGCCAAAAACATTCAGTACTTC. This gives the protein CASSFAGILAKNIQYF.